The 21 T cell receptor beta chains below were found in one sample sequenced in a study of PD-1 blockade in classical Hodgkin lymphoma. Time point in this sample: cycle 4 day 1 (C4D1), after 5 to 7 weeks of nivolumab. All patients experienced relapse after autologous stem cell transplantation, and brentuximab vedotin exposure was variable. The repertoire was sequenced with immunoSEQ multiplex PCR; TCRdb's copy has only in-frame clones and lacks some. Of just under 65,000 clones in the sample, 91% were seen once. The material sequenced was peripheral blood mononuclear cells (PBMCs), taken before the fourth cycle of nivolumab. The receptors derive from a human donor with classical Hodgkin lymphoma.

The J gene is TRBJ1-5, the V gene TRBV12-2. TRBV12-2 is labeled a pseudogene. There are 16 residues in the CDR3. The CDR3 here is CASRFDVRGSNQPQHF. Here the CDR3 DNA reads TGTGCAAGTCGCTTTGATGTTCGGGGAAGCAATCAGCCCCAGCATTTT.

This clone came up once. The chain employs TRBV29-1 and TRBJ2-3; D might be TRBD1 or TRBD2, each matching 5 bases. There are 15 residues in the CDR3. The V gene lost 3 bases and the J gene lost 0 bases, with 13 bases spanning the gap. Germline assignment: CDR1 SQVTM and CDR2 ANQGSEA. CDR3 sequence: CSVEGVQTSTDTQYF. The CDR3 DNA reads TGCAGCGTTGAGGGGGTCCAGACTAGCACAGATACGCAGTATTTT.

This clone was seen just once. V is TRBV5-4 and J is TRBJ2-7; D is unclear. V shed 0 bases and J shed 4 bases, with 11 bases lying between them. CDR3 size: 14 residues. CDR1 SGHNT and CDR2 YYREEE come from the germline V gene (reference sequence). The CDR3 DNA sequence: TGTGCCAGCAGCTTGGGGGGTCGGCAGTACGAGCAGTACTTC. It specifies CASSLGGRQYEQYF.

The V call is TRBV29-1, the J call TRBJ2-1; D is unclear. Trimming cost V 7 bases and J 4 bases, with 11 bases left between them. Germline values: CDR1 SQVTM, CDR2 ANQGSEA. The CDR3 extends over 12 amino acids. CDR3 nucleotides: TGCAGCGCTTGGGGTTATTACAATGAGCAGTTCTTC. Translating gives CSAWGYYNEQFF.

The chain joins TRBV6-6 to TRBJ1-4; D unresolved. Looked up from germline, CDR1 is MNHNY and CDR2 is SVGAGI (reference sequence). V was pared by 0 bases and J by 13 bases, with 9 bases between. The CDR3 totals 12 residues. CDR3 in DNA: TGTGCCAGCAGTTACTCGCCGGGCCGACTGTTTTTT. Its translation: CASSYSPGRLFF.

The J gene is TRBJ2-1, the V gene TRBV19; TRBD2 matches 7 bases. From germline, CDR1 is LNHDA and CDR2 SQIVND (reference sequence). V was pared by 4 bases and J by 5 bases, with 2 bases of the junction left unmatched. The CDR3 is 13 amino acids. The CDR3 sequence: CASSSGRDNEQFF. CDR3 DNA sequence: TGTGCCAGTAGTAGCGGGAGAGACAATGAGCAGTTCTTC.

This clone was found once. The CDR3 DNA reads as TGTGCCATACCCGATGAGGAGGGGAGAGACTACACCTTC. This sequence encodes CAIPDEEGRDYTF. The chain combines TRBV10-3 with TRBJ1-2; the D gene is possibly TRBD1 (5 bases). Germline values: CDR1 ENHRY, CDR2 SYGVKD. The CDR3 has 13 residues. With 9 bases removed from V and 10 bases from J, the gap between germline ends came to 21 bases.

This sequence joins TRBV7-9 and TRBJ1-5; D remains unclear. The germline V gene encodes CDR1 SEHNR and CDR2 FQNEAQ (reference sequence). Trimming removed 6 bases at V and 3 bases at J, with 15 bases between. CDR3 length: 15 residues. In nucleotides, the CDR3 is TGTGCCAGCAGTGGTAGCGGAGGGTACAATCAGCCCCAGCATTTT. The encoded protein is CASSGSGGYNQPQHF.

CDR3 sequence reads: CASSQDRDSSYEQYF. The DNA of the CDR3 is TGCGCCAGCAGCCAAGACCGGGACAGTTCCTACGAGCAGTACTTC. The chain joins TRBV4-1 to TRBJ2-7; 7 nucleotides align to TRBD1. There are 15 residues in the CDR3. CDR1 is MGHRA and CDR2 is YSYEKL in the germline V gene. V trimming: 0 bases; J trimming: 1 base; junction bases outside the gene matches: 3.

This chain uses TRBV27 with TRBJ1-5, with D possibly TRBD1 on 5 matching bases. V was shortened by 5 bases and J by 4 bases, with 12 bases between the two germline ends. The CDR3 loop spans 14 amino acids. CDR1 MNHEY and CDR2 SMNVEV come from the germline V gene (reference sequence). The CDR3 bases are TGTGCCAGCAGTCAGACAGATCCTAATCAGCCCCAGCATTTT. Translating it yields CASSQTDPNQPQHF.

This clone was counted a single time. The V and J genes are TRBV4-1 and TRBJ2-5, with 10 bases fitting TRBD2. Trimming took 0 bases from V and 9 from J; bases not matched to a gene: 10. CDR3 length: 16 residues. Per the germline V gene, CDR1 is MGHRA and CDR2 is YSYEKL. The CDR3 loop is CASSQDRGLARVAQYF. CDR3 sequence (DNA): TGCGCCAGCAGCCAAGATCGGGGACTAGCGAGGGTGGCCCAGTACTTC.

The chain links TRBV4-1 to TRBJ1-2, with D hard to call. The V end lost 0 bases, the J end lost 8 bases, and 10 bases lay between the germline ends. This CDR3 region has 13 residues. Germline lookup yields CDR1 MGHRA and CDR2 YSYEKL. CDR3 DNA: TGCGCCAGCAGCCAAGATATGAATTTCGGCTACACCTTC. Translating gives CASSQDMNFGYTF.

The chain joins TRBV2 to TRBJ1-4; D unclear. The germline CDR1 and CDR2 sequences are SNHLY and FYNNEI. Trimming removed 0 bases at V and 13 bases at J, with 9 bases between. The CDR3 contains 12 residues. This chain's CDR3 is CASSEAHEGLFF. CDR3 bases: TGTGCCAGCAGTGAAGCGCATGAGGGACTGTTTTTT.

This rearrangement joins TRBV5-1 to TRBJ2-1; D call uncertain. With 1 base removed from V and 8 bases from J, the gap between germline ends came to 7 bases. The length of the CDR3 is 12 residues. The germline V gene encodes CDR1 SGHRS and CDR2 YFSETQ. The CDR3 nucleotides are TGCGCCAGCAGCTTGCGACTTGATGAGCAGTTCTTC. Translation: CASSLRLDEQFF.

The chain recombines TRBV7-2 with TRBJ1-5; D uncertain. There are 13 residues in the CDR3. Germline V lookup: CDR1 SGHTA, CDR2 FQGNSA. V was pared by 0 bases and J by 9 bases, with 9 bases between. For the CDR3, the DNA is TGTGCCAGCAGCTTAGCGACGTCACGGCCCCAGCATTTT. It codes for CASSLATSRPQHF. Variable domain in full (rest from reference TRBV7-2 and TRBJ1-5): GAGVSQSPSNKVTEKGKDVELRCDPISGHTALYWYRQSLGQGLEFLIYFQGNSAPDKSGLPSDRFSAERTGGSVSTLTIQRTQQEDSAVYLCASSLATSRPQHFGDGTRLSIL.

The chain carries TRBV27 and TRBJ2-3; weak D call: TRBD2 (6 bases). This CDR3 spans 16 amino acids. The V end was cut by 1 base, the J end by 2 bases, with 13 bases between. Germline assignment: CDR1 MNHEY and CDR2 SMNVEV (reference sequence). The CDR3 loop is CASSLYGGSYTDTQYF. In nucleotides, the CDR3 is TGTGCCAGCAGTTTATATGGGGGGTCCTACACAGATACGCAGTATTTT.

This chain connects TRBV6-6 to TRBJ1-1; no definite D call. Trimming removed 2 bases at V and 3 bases at J, with 13 bases between. Germline lookup yields CDR1 MNHNY and CDR2 SVGAGI (reference sequence). This CDR3 contains 15 residues. The CDR3: CASSYPSRRDTEAFF. CDR3 bases: TGTGCCAGCAGTTACCCCAGTCGGCGAGACACTGAAGCTTTCTTT.

The chain has TRBV7-9 and TRBJ1-6; a weak D match, TRBD1 (6 bases). Between the trimmed V and J ends, which lost 6 bases and 0 bases, there was a span of 12 bases. The CDR3 is 16 amino acids. Germline CDR1 reads SEHNR; CDR2 reads FQNEAQ (reference sequence). The CDR3 DNA is TGTGCCAGCAGTACAGGGTTTAGCTCCTATAATTCACCCCTCCACTTT. Translating gives CASSTGFSSYNSPLHF.

The CDR3, as DNA: TGTGCCAGCAGCTTGGGGAATCAGCCCCAGCATTTT. Translated: CASSLGNQPQHF. The rearrangement uses TRBV7-8 and TRBJ1-5; no definite D call. Between the trimmed V and J ends, which lost 3 bases and 4 bases, there was a span of 4 bases. The CDR3 contains 12 residues. CDR1 is SGHVS, CDR2 FQNEAQ, per germline.

V and J are TRBV5-1 and TRBJ2-2; perhaps TRBD2 as D (5 bases). V lost 3 bases, J lost 7 bases, and 19 bases lay in between. Germline-derived CDR1 and CDR2 are SGHRS and YFSETQ. CDR3 size: 16 residues. The CDR3 loop is CASSSTGMPRSGELFF. CDR3 sequence (DNA): TGCGCCAGCAGCTCTACCGGGATGCCTCGGAGCGGGGAGCTGTTTTTT.

The gene calls are TRBV6-1 and TRBJ2-6; no definite D call. The CDR3 length is 14 residues. Per the germline V gene, CDR1 is MNHNS and CDR2 is SASEGT. Between the trimmed V and J ends, which lost 7 bases and 1 base, there was a span of 8 bases. CDR3 DNA: TGTGCCAGCACCACCCTATCTGGGGCCAACGTCCTGACTTTC. Protein sequence: CASTTLSGANVLTF.